This T cell receptor (beta chain) was sequenced in a study of metastatic and nonmetastatic thyroid tumors. Study-wide results and limits: Patients with malignant thyroid tumors reportedly had significantly higher TCR beta diversity than those with benign nodules, in blood and tumor.

In the original workflow: Built for papillary thyroid cancer, a distant-metastasis classifier drew on CDR3 differences across clinicopathological groups. Via MiXCR, TCRdb re-called the PCR reads. TCRdb's processing, not the study's, gives the V and J calls here. The data contain some 4,000 clones, roughly 30% of them seen just once; the ten biggest clones take up around 15%. Patients were all untreated before their thyroid surgery. V was shortened by 5 bases and J by 8 bases, with 11 bases between the two germline ends. Germline lookup yields CDR1 SGHRS and CDR2 YFSETQ. The CDR3 consists of 12 residues. About this clone: No antigen is known for it.

The sequence was obtained from a male donor with papillary thyroid cancer or a benign thyroid nodule (not recorded which). Some clones in this sample may be carry-over from other donors' samples. V is TRBV5-1 and J is TRBJ2-1; D ambiguous. Specimen: adjacent normal tissue. CDR3 residues: CASRGNSDEQFF. DNA for the CDR3: TGCGCCAGCAGAGGGAATTCGGATGAGCAGTTCTTC.